This TCR beta chain came from a study of cytomegalovirus exposure and HLA in healthy donors. Study-wide results and caveats: An apparent linkage of common viral pathogens to several of the most significant clusters emerged in a later analysis.

As for this clone: Its target is not known.

In the PCR, 60 Vbeta and 13 Jbeta primers were used. The method was immunoSEQ multiplex PCR; TCRdb's version includes in-frame clones alone and lacks a portion of them. The table has some 98,000 clones, around 83% seen once. Sequenced: PBMCs. This TCR was recovered from a female donor in good health and CMV-seropositive.

CDR3 sequence reads: CASSPWTGHGYGYTF. CDR3 coding DNA: TGTGCCAGCAGTCCGTGGACAGGTCATGGCTATGGCTACACCTTC. V gene TRBV27 combines with J gene TRBJ1-2; 7 positions agree with TRBD1. The J segment lost 4 bases and the V segment lost 5 bases, leaving 10 bases of the junction unmatched. Germline loops: CDR1 MNHEY, CDR2 SMNVEV (reference sequence). This CDR3 region has 15 residues.